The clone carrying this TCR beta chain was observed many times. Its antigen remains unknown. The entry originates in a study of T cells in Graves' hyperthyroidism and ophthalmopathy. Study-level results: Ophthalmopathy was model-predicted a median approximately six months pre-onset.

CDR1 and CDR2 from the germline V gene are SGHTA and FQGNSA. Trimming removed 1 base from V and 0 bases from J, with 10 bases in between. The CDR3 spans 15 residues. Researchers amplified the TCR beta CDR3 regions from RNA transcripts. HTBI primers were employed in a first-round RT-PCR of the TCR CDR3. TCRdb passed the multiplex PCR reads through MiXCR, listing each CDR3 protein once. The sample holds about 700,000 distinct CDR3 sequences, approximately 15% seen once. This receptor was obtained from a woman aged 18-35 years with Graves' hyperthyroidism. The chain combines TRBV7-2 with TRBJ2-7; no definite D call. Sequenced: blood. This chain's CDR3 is CASSLGTTYSYEQYF. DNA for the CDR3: TGTGCCAGCAGCTTAGGGACGACATACTCCTACGAGCAGTACTTC.